A single sample is the source of the 11 T cell receptor beta chains below, sequenced in a study of CXCR3-negative and CXCR3-positive naive CD8 T cells. Broader study findings: Compared with CXCR3-negative naive cells, CXCR3-positive naive cells showed more hydrophobic TRB CDR3s.

For these TCRs, the target antigens are not known. Through 5' RACE with UMI labels, the TRB cDNA libraries were prepared. TCRdb re-called the 5' RACE reads and catalogs CDR3 proteins one per entry, DNA excluded. This table lists over 70,000 distinct CDR3 sequences. The specimen was naive CXCR3+ CD8+ T cells from blood. Subset defined: CD45RO-CCR7+CD27+CD95- naive CD8+ T cells expressing CXCR3 (TNR3+). The receptor source for this set is a human donor in good health. Some clones in this sample may be carry-over from other donors' samples.

The rearrangement joins TRBV4-2 to TRBJ2-7; without DNA, the TCRdb call of TRBD1 cannot be checked. The CDR3 runs 14 residues. CDR1 and CDR2 from the germline V gene are LGHNA and YNFKEQ. The CDR3 sequence is CASSQGDSTYEQYF.

This chain links TRBV7-6 with TRBJ2-5. In germline, CDR1 is SGHVS, CDR2 FNYEAQ. The CDR3 has 14 amino acids. The CDR3 sequence is CASSLGAIRETQYF.

The chain links TRBV29-1 to TRBJ2-1; the TRBD2 assignment by TCRdb is unverifiable without DNA. This CDR3 has 19 amino acids. Germline lookup yields CDR1 SQVTM and CDR2 ANQGSEA. The CDR3 protein is CSVDRFGLAGVSAYNEQFF.

J is TRBJ1-2 and V is TRBV7-6; TCRdb calls TRBD1, which cannot be checked without DNA. The length of the CDR3 is 14 residues. Germline assignment: CDR1 SGHVS and CDR2 FNYEAQ. CDR3 residues: CASSPSGTYYGYTF.

V is TRBV15 and J is TRBJ2-1; there is no DNA to check the TCRdb D call of TRBD2. Germline V gene lookup returns CDR1 LNHNV and CDR2 YYDKDF (reference sequence). CDR3 length: 18 residues. The CDR3: CATSRVGVTGSRYNEQFF.

This chain links TRBV6-2 or TRBV6-3 with TRBJ2-1; lacking DNA, the TRBD2 call made by TCRdb goes unchecked. Germline CDR1 is MNHEY and CDR2 is SVGEGT. The CDR3 loop spans 16 amino acids. The CDR3: CASSYAASGRGNEQFF.

This sequence joins TRBV12-3 or TRBV12-4 and TRBJ2-2; the TRBD1 assignment by TCRdb is unverifiable without DNA. This CDR3 spans 16 amino acids. The CDR3 reads CASSQGGGGYTGELFF.

CDR3 protein: CASNVGNEQFF. The chain is built from TRBV6-5 and TRBJ2-1. This CDR3 has 11 amino acids. The V gene's germline CDR1 is MNHEY and CDR2 SVGAGI.

The rearrangement joins TRBV7-6 to TRBJ2-1; no DNA is available, so the TRBD1 call from TCRdb remains unchecked. Per germline, CDR1 SGHVS and CDR2 FNYEAQ. This CDR3 is built from 14 residues. CDR3 sequence reads: CASSTPGAYNEQFF.

J is TRBJ2-7 and V is TRBV28; TCRdb proposes TRBD1, but this gene call is untestable without DNA. The CDR3 length is 15 residues. Looked up from germline, CDR1 is MDHEN and CDR2 is SYDVKM. CDR3 protein: CASSLGTGTSYEQYF.

The rearrangement uses TRBV6-5 and TRBJ1-4; TCRdb selects TRBD1, and the lack of DNA leaves this call unchecked. Per the germline V gene, CDR1 is MNHEY and CDR2 is SVGAGI. The CDR3 has 15 amino acids. The CDR3 is CAITQRQDGGEKLFF.